Listed below are T cell receptor beta chains from one sample, sequenced in a study of blood T cell repertoires in COVID-19. Some clones are missing from TCRdb's copy, which holds only in-frame ones; the method was immunoSEQ multiplex PCR. The data contain about 130,000 clones, around 87% of them singletons. The sequencing input was peripheral blood. The receptors come from a woman in her forties or fifties who had recovered from COVID-19. The CDR3 runs from the conserved cysteine through the conserved F or W. D genes are given only for firm matches. Clone size is given for some rows only: seen once, a few or many times, or a class if the clone is expanded.

CDR3 length | J gene | clone size | V gene | D gene | CDR3 protein | CDR3 DNA
17 | TRBJ2-3 | - | TRBV6-1 | TRBD2 | CASSEAASGGARSTQYF | TGTGCCAGCAGTGAAGCAGCCAGCGGGGGGGCCCGTTCTACGCAGTATTTT
14 | TRBJ2-7 | - | TRBV5-8 | - | CASSLASGNDEQYF | TGTGCCAGCAGCTTGGCTTCAGGGAACGACGAGCAGTACTTC
16 | TRBJ1-4 | - | TRBV19 | - | CASSMLNSPTNEKLFF | TGTGCCAGTAGTATGCTGAACAGTCCAACTAATGAAAAACTGTTTTTT
14 | TRBJ1-2 | - | TRBV7-9 | - | CASTAGTGTQGHTF | TGTGCCAGCACAGCCGGAACCGGGACTCAGGGACACACCTTC
16 | TRBJ1-5 | - | TRBV28 | TRBD1 | CASSLLGQYSNQPQHF | TGTGCCAGCAGTTTATTGGGACAGTATAGCAATCAGCCCCAGCATTTT
15 | TRBJ2-5 | - | TRBV4-2 | TRBD2 | CASSQTAGTQETQYF | TGTGCCAGCAGCCAAACAGCGGGGACCCAAGAGACCCAGTACTTC
19 | TRBJ2-7 | - | TRBV7-3 | TRBD2 | CASSPILGPTSGGFYEQYF | TGTGCCAGCAGCCCAATACTAGGCCCGACTAGCGGGGGGTTCTACGAGCAGTACTTC
14 | TRBJ2-6 | - | TRBV6-5 | TRBD1 | CASSPRDRTNVLTF | TGTGCCAGCAGTCCCCGGGACAGGACCAACGTCCTGACTTTC
14 | TRBJ1-3 | - | TRBV5-1 | - | CASRLSGAGNTIYF | TGCGCCAGCAGACTAAGCGGGGCGGGAAACACCATATATTTT
13 | TRBJ2-7 | few | TRBV27 | - | CASSASTGYEQYF | TGTGCCAGCAGCGCATCGACAGGCTACGAGCAGTACTTC
16 | TRBJ1-4 | - | TRBV5-1 | TRBD1 | CASSSRRTGGNEKLFF | TGCGCCAGCAGCTCCCGAAGGACAGGGGGGAATGAAAAACTGTTTTTT
16 | TRBJ1-2 | - | TRBV29-1 | TRBD1 | CSVRLDRAGTNYGYTF | TGCAGCGTTCGTTTGGACAGGGCAGGGACTAACTATGGCTACACCTTC
14 | TRBJ2-2 | - | TRBV27 | TRBD2 | CASSFSGGAGELFF | TGTGCCAGCAGCTTTAGCGGGGGGGCCGGGGAGCTGTTTTTT
13 | TRBJ1-2 | - | TRBV6-5 | - | CASPGQNLAGYTF | TGTGCCAGCCCCGGACAGAACTTAGCGGGCTACACCTTC
14 | TRBJ1-6 | - | TRBV7-2 | - | CASSLESGGSPLHF | TGTGCCAGCAGCTTAGAGTCAGGAGGTTCACCCCTCCACTTT
15 | TRBJ2-3 | - | TRBV5-5 | TRBD2 | CASKMGLAGTDTQYF | TGTGCCAGCAAAATGGGACTAGCTGGCACAGATACGCAGTATTTT
14 | TRBJ1-1 | - | TRBV4-1 | - | CASSQDIQGRLAFF | TGCGCCAGCAGCCAAGATATCCAGGGGAGATTAGCTTTCTTT
16 | TRBJ2-2 | - | TRBV7-2 | TRBD1 | CASRQDRGRRTGELFF | TGTGCCAGCAGACAGGACAGGGGGCGTCGCACCGGGGAGCTGTTTTTT
15 | TRBJ1-2 | - | TRBV19 | TRBD1 | CASSIKRGQAYGYTF | TGTGCCAGTAGTATAAAAAGGGGGCAGGCCTATGGCTACACCTTC
16 | TRBJ2-7 | - | TRBV7-5 | - | CARSSPCTASSYEQYF | TGTGCCAGAAGCTCTCCATGTACTGCGAGCTCCTACGAGCAGTACTTC
15 | TRBJ1-2 | - | TRBV5-6 | TRBD1 | CASSFSIGGGGGYTF | TGTGCCAGCAGCTTCAGTATTGGAGGGGGCGGTGGCTACACCTTC
12 | TRBJ2-1 | - | TRBV6-2/TRBV6-3 | - | CASSPRTEVEFF | TGTGCCAGCAGTCCAAGGACGGAGGTGGAGTTCTTC
15 | TRBJ2-7 | - | TRBV4-1 | TRBD1 | CASSQTGQGAREQYF | TGCGCCAGCAGCCAAACGGGACAGGGGGCGAGAGAGCAGTACTTC
15 | TRBJ1-2 | - | TRBV7-9 | - | CASSSDLQGMNGYTF | TGTGCCAGCAGCTCGGATTTACAGGGTATGAATGGCTACACCTTC
15 | TRBJ2-5 | - | TRBV4-3 | TRBD2 | CASSPHLAGRETQYF | TGCGCCAGCAGCCCCCATCTAGCGGGAAGAGAGACCCAGTACTTC
14 | TRBJ1-1 | - | TRBV6-2/TRBV6-3 | - | CASSYWPGRTEAFF | TGTGCCAGCAGTTACTGGCCAGGGCGGACTGAAGCTTTCTTT
15 | TRBJ1-2 | once | TRBV6-1 | - | CASSEAGGAGRGYTF | TGTGCCAGCAGTGAAGCTGGGGGGGCAGGTCGGGGCTACACCTTC
14 | TRBJ2-7 | - | TRBV11-3 | - | CASSSGALATEQYF | TGTGCCAGCAGCTCGGGAGCGCTAGCGACCGAGCAGTACTTC
13 | TRBJ2-5 | - | TRBV28 | - | CASRNRVQETQYF | TGTGCCAGCAGGAACAGGGTACAGGAGACCCAGTACTTC
14 | TRBJ1-2 | - | TRBV18 | - | CASSPRGLSYGYTF | TGTGCCAGCTCACCAAGGGGGTTGAGCTATGGCTACACCTTC
11 | TRBJ2-1 | once | TRBV7-9 | - | CASSRDFRQFF | TGTGCCAGCAGCCGGGACTTTAGGCAGTTCTTC
14 | TRBJ2-7 | - | TRBV6-5 | TRBD2 | CASRLAGVSYEQYF | TGTGCCAGCAGATTAGCGGGAGTCTCCTACGAGCAGTACTTC
13 | TRBJ2-2 | - | TRBV11-2 | - | CASSSTGTGELFF | TGTGCCAGCAGCTCTACTGGTACCGGGGAGCTGTTTTTT
13 | TRBJ2-7 | - | TRBV29-1 | TRBD1 | CSAGQGAPDEQYF | TGCAGCGCCGGACAGGGGGCGCCTGACGAGCAGTACTTC
12 | TRBJ2-7 | - | TRBV19 | TRBD2 | CASRLAGGEQYF | TGTGCCAGTAGACTAGCGGGAGGCGAGCAGTACTTC
14 | TRBJ1-5 | - | TRBV7-8 | TRBD1 | CASSLRTGLQPQHF | TGTGCCAGCAGCCTCCGGACAGGGCTTCAGCCCCAGCATTTT
13 | TRBJ1-2 | - | TRBV4-1 | - | CASSQQGNYGYTF | TGCGCCAGCAGCCAACAGGGAAACTATGGCTACACCTTC
16 | TRBJ2-5 | - | TRBV13 | TRBD2 | CASSLEASGRGETQYF | TGTGCCAGCAGCTTAGAGGCTAGCGGGAGGGGCGAGACCCAGTACTTC
15 | TRBJ1-2 | - | TRBV4-1 | TRBD1 | CASSQGTQGAYGYTF | TGCGCCAGCAGCCAAGGAACCCAGGGGGCCTATGGCTACACCTTC
13 | TRBJ1-1 | - | TRBV2 | TRBD1 | CASSWGQGNEAFF | TGTGCCAGCAGTTGGGGACAGGGGAATGAAGCTTTCTTT
15 | TRBJ1-2 | - | TRBV28 | - | CASSLAGDNNYGYTF | TGTGCCAGCAGTTTAGCAGGGGACAATAACTATGGCTACACCTTC
13 | TRBJ1-3 | few | TRBV2 | - | CASSAVPGNTIYF | TGTGCCAGCAGTGCGGTGCCGGGAAACACCATATATTTT
14 | TRBJ2-1 | - | TRBV15 | - | CATSRFQKNNEQFF | TGTGCCACCAGCAGGTTTCAGAAAAACAATGAGCAGTTCTTC
14 | TRBJ1-5 | - | TRBV18 | - | CASSPEQGAQPQHF | TGTGCCAGCTCCCCTGAACAGGGAGCTCAGCCCCAGCATTTT
15 | TRBJ2-3 | once | TRBV11-3 | - | CASSLSGGVFDTQYF | TGTGCCAGCAGCTTATCGGGCGGGGTATTCGATACGCAGTATTTT
16 | TRBJ2-1 | - | TRBV3-1/TRBV3-2 | TRBD2 | CASSQARLAGYNEQFF | TGTGCCAGCAGCCAGGCCAGACTAGCGGGGTACAATGAGCAGTTCTTC
14 | TRBJ2-7 | - | TRBV27 | - | CASSWSDRTYEQYF | TGTGCCAGCAGTTGGTCCGACAGAACCTACGAGCAGTACTTC
16 | TRBJ1-6 | once | TRBV27 | - | CASSLSVGLDNSPLHF | TGTGCCAGCAGTTTATCGGTCGGGTTGGATAATTCACCCCTCCACTTT
14 | TRBJ2-1 | once | TRBV19 | - | CASSIDGRENEQFF | TGTGCCAGTAGTATAGATGGGCGAGAGAATGAGCAGTTCTTC
12 | TRBJ1-1 | - | TRBV3-1/TRBV3-2 | - | CASSFRNTEAFF | TGTGCCAGCAGCTTCCGGAACACTGAAGCTTTCTTT
15 | TRBJ1-1 | - | TRBV19 | - | CASSIVPWLNTEAFF | TGTGCCAGTAGTATCGTGCCCTGGCTGAACACTGAAGCTTTCTTT
17 | TRBJ2-2 | - | TRBV7-6 | TRBD2 | CASSLGFGRGGTGELFF | TGTGCCAGCAGCTTAGGGTTCGGCCGCGGGGGCACCGGGGAGCTGTTTTTT